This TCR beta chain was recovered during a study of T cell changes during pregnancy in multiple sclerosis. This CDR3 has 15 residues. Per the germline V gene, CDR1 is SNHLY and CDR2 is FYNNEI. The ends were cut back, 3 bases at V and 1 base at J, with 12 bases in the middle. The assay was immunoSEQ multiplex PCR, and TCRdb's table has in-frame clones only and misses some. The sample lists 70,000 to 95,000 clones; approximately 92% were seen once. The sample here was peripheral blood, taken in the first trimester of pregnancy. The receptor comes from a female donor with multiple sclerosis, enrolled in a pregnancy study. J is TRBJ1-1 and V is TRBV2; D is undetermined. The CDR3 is CASSDSHSPNTEAFF. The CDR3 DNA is TGTGCCAGCAGTGATTCCCACAGCCCGAACACTGAAGCTTTCTTT.